This is a list of T cell receptor beta chains from one sample in a study of lymphopenia after photon versus proton radiotherapy. Only in-frame clones appear in the TCRdb table, and some are missing; sequencing was by immunoSEQ multiplex PCR. The table records approximately 160,000 clones, about 88% of them present only once. The sample consisted of peripheral blood, taken from a patient treated with photon-based radiotherapy. The receptors shown here come from a man aged 50 to 60 with gastric cancer. Both conserved end residues are part of each CDR3. A D gene is named only where the DNA matches it firmly.

D	V	J	DNA	CDR3
.	TRBV11-2	TRBJ2-5	TGTGCCAGCAGCTTACGGCAGGGGGGTTGGCTTGGAGAGACCCAGTACTTC	CASSLRQGGWLGETQYF
TRBD2	TRBV5-8	TRBJ2-2	TGTGCCAGCAGCTTCCCCCGGACTAGCGGGAGCATCGGGGAGCTGTTTTTT	CASSFPRTSGSIGELFF
TRBD1	TRBV11-3	TRBJ2-5	TGTGCCAGCAGCGACCGGGAGACAGGGGGGGAGACCCAGTACTTC	CASSDRETGGETQYF
.	TRBV28	TRBJ2-3	TGTGCCAGCAGTTTCACAGATACGCAGTATTTT	CASSFTDTQYF
.	TRBV30	TRBJ1-2	TGTGCCTGGGAGATTAGGGAGAACTATGGCTACACCTTC	CAWEIRENYGYTF
.	TRBV4-1	TRBJ1-2	TGCGCCAGCAGCCAAGATGGGCATAGGGGCTACACCTTC	CASSQDGHRGYTF
.	TRBV19	TRBJ1-1	TGTGCCAGTAGTATATATTCGGGGGAGAGGGACAAAGCTTTCTTT	CASSIYSGERDKAFF
.	TRBV6-4	TRBJ2-3	TGTGCCAGCAGTGACAGTACACTGGCTAAGGCAGATACGCAGTATTTT	CASSDSTLAKADTQYF
.	TRBV6-5	TRBJ1-5	TGTGCCAGCAGTTACTCGAAAGAGGGGCGTAATCAGCCCCAGCATTTT	CASSYSKEGRNQPQHF
.	TRBV20-1	TRBJ2-7	TGCAGTGCTAGGGACACCTACGAGCAGTACTTC	CSARDTYEQYF
.	TRBV5-8	TRBJ1-1	TGTGCCAGCAGCTTGTGGCAGGGTCTAGGCACTGAAGCTTTCTTT	CASSLWQGLGTEAFF